A selection of T cell receptor beta chains follows, all from one sample in a study of OX40 agonist ivuxolimab in advanced cancers. TCRdb keeps only in-frame clones here, not all; method: immunoSEQ multiplex PCR. Here the sample spans about 84,000 clones, more than 80% being singletons. The starting material was CD4+ or CD8+ T cells sorted from blood, obtained in a trial of the OX40 agonist ivuxolimab. These receptors were collected from an adult with an advanced solid tumor such as melanoma, head and neck, liver or kidney cancer. The CDR3 runs from the conserved cysteine through the conserved F or W. The order of the fields is V gene, clone size, D gene, CDR3 length, J gene, CDR3 protein, CDR3 DNA. A D gene is named only where the DNA matches it firmly. Not all rows give a size; the values are once, few, many and, for expanded clones, a class.

V gene: TRBV19
clone size: NA
D gene: NA
CDR3 length: 12
J gene: TRBJ1-2
CDR3 protein: CASSIANYGYTF
CDR3 DNA: TGTGCCAGTAGTATAGCCAACTATGGCTACACCTTC

V gene: TRBV11-2
clone size: NA
D gene: NA
CDR3 length: 12
J gene: TRBJ2-2
CDR3 protein: CASREGVGELFF
CDR3 DNA: TGTGCCAGCAGAGAGGGGGTCGGGGAGCTGTTTTTT

V gene: TRBV10-3
clone size: NA
D gene: TRBD1
CDR3 length: 14
J gene: TRBJ2-2
CDR3 protein: CAISDDRATGELFF
CDR3 DNA: TGTGCCATCAGCGATGACAGGGCGACCGGGGAGCTGTTTTTT

V gene: TRBV2
clone size: NA
D gene: TRBD2
CDR3 length: 16
J gene: TRBJ2-1
CDR3 protein: CASLLPGLAGSNEQFF
CDR3 DNA: TGTGCCAGCCTCCTGCCGGGACTAGCGGGGAGCAATGAGCAGTTCTTC

V gene: TRBV4-3
clone size: once
D gene: TRBD1
CDR3 length: 15
J gene: TRBJ2-7
CDR3 protein: CASSRAGTEGYEQYF
CDR3 DNA: TGCGCCAGCAGCCGAGCCGGGACAGAGGGCTACGAGCAGTACTTC

V gene: TRBV6-5
clone size: NA
D gene: NA
CDR3 length: 13
J gene: TRBJ1-6
CDR3 protein: CASSWDGNSPLHF
CDR3 DNA: TGTGCCAGCAGCTGGGACGGGAATTCACCCCTCCACTTT

V gene: TRBV9
clone size: NA
D gene: NA
CDR3 length: 14
J gene: TRBJ2-5
CDR3 protein: CASSLMGGPETQYF
CDR3 DNA: TGTGCCAGCAGCTTGATGGGGGGGCCGGAGACCCAGTACTTC

V gene: TRBV7-9
clone size: NA
D gene: NA
CDR3 length: 14
J gene: TRBJ2-7
CDR3 protein: CASSLRTSSYEQYF
CDR3 DNA: TGTGCCAGCAGCTTAAGGACCTCAAGCTACGAGCAGTACTTC

V gene: TRBV6-1
clone size: NA
D gene: NA
CDR3 length: 15
J gene: TRBJ1-2
CDR3 protein: CASSHTLQGSYGYTF
CDR3 DNA: TGTGCCAGCAGTCATACCTTACAGGGATCCTATGGCTACACCTTC

V gene: TRBV7-9
clone size: NA
D gene: TRBD1
CDR3 length: 15
J gene: TRBJ2-1
CDR3 protein: CASSLGQGPYNEQFF
CDR3 DNA: TGTGCCAGCAGCTTGGGACAGGGGCCCTACAATGAGCAGTTCTTC

V gene: TRBV5-1
clone size: NA
D gene: NA
CDR3 length: 14
J gene: TRBJ1-4
CDR3 protein: CASSRDNFNEKLFF
CDR3 DNA: TGCGCCAGCAGTCGGGACAACTTTAATGAAAAACTGTTTTTT

V gene: TRBV7-8
clone size: NA
D gene: TRBD2
CDR3 length: 18
J gene: TRBJ2-6
CDR3 protein: CASPRLAGANSGANVLTF
CDR3 DNA: TGTGCCAGTCCCCGACTAGCGGGGGCCAACTCTGGGGCCAACGTCCTGACTTTC

V gene: TRBV6-4
clone size: NA
D gene: TRBD1
CDR3 length: 13
J gene: TRBJ1-2
CDR3 protein: CASSDQGANGYTF
CDR3 DNA: TGTGCCAGCAGTGACCAGGGGGCGAATGGCTACACCTTC

V gene: TRBV7-2
clone size: NA
D gene: TRBD1
CDR3 length: 15
J gene: TRBJ2-2
CDR3 protein: CASSTDRAWAGELFF
CDR3 DNA: TGTGCCAGCAGCACCGACAGGGCGTGGGCCGGGGAGCTGTTTTTT

V gene: TRBV5-6
clone size: NA
D gene: NA
CDR3 length: 14
J gene: TRBJ1-2
CDR3 protein: CASSSSGPSYGYTF
CDR3 DNA: TGTGCCAGCAGCTCGTCGGGGCCCTCCTATGGCTACACCTTC

V gene: TRBV7-6
clone size: NA
D gene: NA
CDR3 length: 17
J gene: TRBJ1-3
CDR3 protein: CASSVGQLAFGRNTIYF
CDR3 DNA: TGTGCCAGCAGCGTCGGACAATTGGCTTTCGGAAGAAACACCATATATTTT

V gene: TRBV28
clone size: NA
D gene: TRBD1
CDR3 length: 16
J gene: TRBJ1-2
CDR3 protein: CASTNRGSGSAGGYTF
CDR3 DNA: TGTGCCAGCACCAACAGGGGTTCAGGCTCTGCAGGAGGCTACACCTTC

V gene: TRBV11-2
clone size: few
D gene: NA
CDR3 length: 16
J gene: TRBJ1-4
CDR3 protein: CASSLGGGSTNEKLFF
CDR3 DNA: TGTGCCAGCAGCTTAGGGGGCGGCTCAACTAATGAAAAACTGTTTTTT

V gene: TRBV19
clone size: NA
D gene: TRBD1
CDR3 length: 15
J gene: TRBJ1-4
CDR3 protein: CASSLAGTVAEKLFF
CDR3 DNA: TGTGCCAGTAGTTTAGCCGGGACAGTGGCTGAAAAACTGTTTTTT

V gene: TRBV9
clone size: once
D gene: NA
CDR3 length: 15
J gene: TRBJ1-2
CDR3 protein: CASSVDPYYPYGYTF
CDR3 DNA: TGTGCCAGCAGCGTAGATCCATACTACCCCTATGGCTACACCTTC

V gene: TRBV7-9
clone size: NA
D gene: TRBD2
CDR3 length: 15
J gene: TRBJ2-1
CDR3 protein: CASSFGGGTYNEQFF
CDR3 DNA: TGTGCCAGCAGCTTTGGCGGGGGAACCTACAATGAGCAGTTCTTC

V gene: TRBV29-1
clone size: NA
D gene: TRBD1
CDR3 length: 11
J gene: TRBJ1-1
CDR3 protein: CSAQGEAEAFF
CDR3 DNA: TGCAGCGCCCAGGGGGAGGCTGAAGCTTTCTTT

V gene: TRBV18
clone size: NA
D gene: NA
CDR3 length: 13
J gene: TRBJ1-3
CDR3 protein: CASSPTDGNTIYF
CDR3 DNA: TGTGCCAGCTCACCGACAGATGGAAACACCATATATTTT

V gene: TRBV6-1
clone size: NA
D gene: TRBD1
CDR3 length: 15
J gene: TRBJ1-5
CDR3 protein: CASKAAGTGNQPQHF
CDR3 DNA: TGTGCCAGCAAAGCCGCCGGGACAGGGAATCAGCCCCAGCATTTT

V gene: TRBV9
clone size: NA
D gene: NA
CDR3 length: 14
J gene: TRBJ1-2
CDR3 protein: CASSAGGSNYGYTF
CDR3 DNA: TGTGCCAGCAGCGCGGGGGGCAGTAACTATGGCTACACCTTC

V gene: TRBV11-3
clone size: NA
D gene: NA
CDR3 length: 15
J gene: TRBJ2-2
CDR3 protein: CASRGGDSNTGELFF
CDR3 DNA: TGTGCCAGCAGAGGCGGGGACTCGAACACCGGGGAGCTGTTTTTT

V gene: TRBV5-4
clone size: NA
D gene: NA
CDR3 length: 14
J gene: TRBJ1-3
CDR3 protein: CASSQDSDGNTIYF
CDR3 DNA: TGCGCCAGCAGCCAAGACTCAGACGGAAACACCATATATTTT

V gene: TRBV19
clone size: NA
D gene: TRBD1
CDR3 length: 15
J gene: TRBJ2-2
CDR3 protein: CASSKGQGPTGELFF
CDR3 DNA: TGTGCCAGTAGTAAAGGACAGGGTCCTACCGGGGAGCTGTTTTTT

V gene: TRBV7-9
clone size: NA
D gene: TRBD1
CDR3 length: 16
J gene: TRBJ2-3
CDR3 protein: CASSPPWDRGTDTQYF
CDR3 DNA: TGTGCCAGCAGCCCACCATGGGACAGGGGAACAGATACGCAGTATTTT

V gene: TRBV19
clone size: NA
D gene: NA
CDR3 length: 14
J gene: TRBJ2-3
CDR3 protein: CASSPEASVDTQYF
CDR3 DNA: TGTGCCAGTAGTCCCGAGGCCAGTGTGGATACGCAGTATTTT

V gene: TRBV2
clone size: once
D gene: NA
CDR3 length: 14
J gene: TRBJ1-3
CDR3 protein: CASSETVTGNTIYF
CDR3 DNA: TGTGCCAGCAGTGAGACAGTGACTGGAAACACCATATATTTT

V gene: TRBV7-9
clone size: NA
D gene: NA
CDR3 length: 13
J gene: TRBJ2-3
CDR3 protein: CASSGGRADTQYF
CDR3 DNA: TGTGCCAGCAGTGGGGGGCGGGCAGATACGCAGTATTTT

V gene: TRBV19
clone size: once
D gene: NA
CDR3 length: 12
J gene: TRBJ2-2
CDR3 protein: CASSWGTGELFF
CDR3 DNA: TGTGCCAGTAGTTGGGGCACCGGGGAGCTGTTTTTT

V gene: TRBV7-9
clone size: NA
D gene: TRBD1
CDR3 length: 17
J gene: TRBJ1-3
CDR3 protein: CASSFLTGDQSGNTIYF
CDR3 DNA: TGTGCCAGCAGCTTCCTGACAGGGGATCAGTCAGGAAACACCATATATTTT

V gene: TRBV7-2
clone size: NA
D gene: NA
CDR3 length: 12
J gene: TRBJ2-3
CDR3 protein: CASSAYTDTQYF
CDR3 DNA: TGTGCCAGCAGCGCTTACACAGATACGCAGTATTTT

V gene: TRBV28
clone size: NA
D gene: TRBD2
CDR3 length: 17
J gene: TRBJ2-2
CDR3 protein: CASRPRLGERGVGELFF
CDR3 DNA: TGTGCCAGCAGACCGCGACTCGGGGAGCGGGGGGTCGGGGAGCTGTTTTTT